The 10 T cell receptor beta chains listed next were all sequenced from one sample in a study of PD-1 blockade in mismatch repair-deficient tumors. Produced via immunoSEQ multiplex PCR; TCRdb's table is partial and in-frame only. The table has around 120,000 clones, 86% seen once. Sequenced here: peripheral blood, sampled 44 weeks after starting pembrolizumab. The receptors were gathered from an adult with mismatch repair-deficient cancer.

The gene calls are TRBV4-1 and TRBJ1-5, with TRBD1 identical over 9 bases. The CDR3 contains 16 residues. After removal of 2 bases from V and 0 bases from J, the junction contained 2 bases not matched to a gene. Germline V gene data show CDR1 as MGHRA and CDR2 as YSYEKL. This CDR3 reads CASSQPDRGSNQPQHF. DNA of the CDR3: TGCGCCAGCAGCCAACCGGACAGGGGTAGCAATCAGCCCCAGCATTTT.

The chain is built from TRBV30 and TRBJ2-7; weak D call: TRBD1 (6 bases). Trimming removed 3 bases at V and 0 bases at J, with 15 bases between. This CDR3 spans 15 amino acids. Looked up from germline, CDR1 is GTSNPN and CDR2 is SVGIG (reference sequence). DNA of the CDR3: TGTGCCTGGAGGCACAGGGCTCAGAGCTCCTACGAGCAGTACTTC. It is translated as CAWRHRAQSSYEQYF.

This chain connects TRBV7-2 to TRBJ2-1, with D possibly being TRBD2 (6 bases). The V gene lost 3 bases and the J gene lost 8 bases, with 17 bases spanning the gap. CDR1 and CDR2 (germline): SGHTA, FQGNSA. The CDR3 totals 15 residues. CDR3 amino acids: CASSFRGGAGDEQFF. CDR3 coding DNA: TGTGCCAGCAGCTTTCGCGGCGGGGCAGGCGATGAGCAGTTCTTC.

The J gene is TRBJ1-5, the V gene TRBV12-2. TRBV12-2 is termed a pseudogene. The CDR3 sequence is 14 residues long. CDR3 DNA: TGTGCAAGTCGCTTAGACGGCAGACCAAGGCCCCAGCATTTT. Amino acids: CASRLDGRPRPQHF.

The V and J genes are TRBV7-9 and TRBJ2-3; 13 bases map to TRBD2. The CDR3 loop spans 18 amino acids. Germline V gene lookup returns CDR1 SEHNR and CDR2 FQNEAQ (reference sequence). After removal of 3 bases from V and 2 bases from J, the junction contained 8 bases not matched to a gene. Here the CDR3 reads CASSFAPGLAGLTDTQYF. CDR3 in DNA: TGTGCCAGCAGCTTCGCCCCGGGACTAGCGGGGCTCACAGATACGCAGTATTTT.

The CDR3 sequence: CASSLLYAGTKETQYF. The CDR3 nucleotides are TGTGCCAGCAGCCTCCTTTACGCCGGGACCAAAGAGACCCAGTACTTC. This chain joins TRBV11-2 and TRBJ2-5, with D possibly being TRBD1 or TRBD2 (5 bases each). Looked up from germline, CDR1 is SGHAT and CDR2 is FQNNGV. The CDR3 totals 16 residues. V was shortened by 5 bases and J by 3 bases, with 19 bases between the two germline ends.

This clone has only a few counts. The chain employs TRBV27 and TRBJ1-2, with D possibly matching TRBD1 (6 bases). This CDR3 comprises 13 residues. The V end was cut by 4 bases, the J end by 4 bases, with 10 bases between. Germline CDR1 MNHEY, CDR2 SMNVEV (reference sequence). CDR3 DNA: TGTGCCAGCAGTTCTGGGGGCCTCTATGGCTACACCTTC. This codes for CASSSGGLYGYTF.

The chain joins TRBV7-2 to TRBJ2-2; TRBD2 matches 7 bases. V lost 8 bases to trimming and J lost 4 bases; unmatched junction nucleotides: 13. This CDR3 is built from 16 residues. The germline gives CDR1 SGHTA, CDR2 FQGNSA. The CDR3 DNA follows: TGTGCCAGCCGTCTGGGGGAGGGCCGCTTCACCGGGGAGCTGTTTTTT. This codes for CASRLGEGRFTGELFF.

The chain employs TRBV25-1 and TRBJ2-5, with 11 bases that match TRBD2. The CDR3 is 15 residues long. The trim removed 5 bases at V and 5 bases at J, leaving 7 bases unmatched. The germline V gene encodes CDR1 MGHDK and CDR2 SYGVNS. The CDR3 reads CASSLAGGGRETQYF. CDR3 nucleotides: TGTGCCAGCAGTCTAGCGGGAGGTGGGCGGGAGACCCAGTACTTC.

The genes are TRBV11-2 and TRBJ2-5; possible D gene TRBD2, 7 bases. There are 15 residues in the CDR3. V was pared by 5 bases and J by 4 bases, with 17 bases between. The V gene's germline CDR1 is SGHAT and CDR2 FQNNGV. The CDR3 DNA reads as TGTGCCAGCAGCAGCGCCGGGGGGCCGAGAGAGACCCAGTACTTC. It translates to CASSSAGGPRETQYF.